These 7 T cell receptor beta chains originate from one sample sequenced in a study of blood T cell repertoires in COVID-19. Clones were sequenced by immunoSEQ multiplex PCR, and TCRdb holds only the in-frame ones, with some missing. This table has more than 100,000 clones, approximately 84% appearing once. The sequencing sample was made of peripheral blood. Receptors originate from a woman of 80 years or more with acute or convalescent COVID-19.

The J gene is TRBJ1-5, the V gene TRBV27; D unresolved. Trimming took 5 bases from V and 9 from J, leaving 14 bases between them. From germline, CDR1 is MNHEY and CDR2 SMNVEV (reference sequence). The CDR3 is 13 residues long. CDR3 in amino acids: CASSPREIGPQHF. The CDR3 DNA reads as TGTGCCAGCAGTCCGAGGGAGATCGGGCCCCAGCATTTT.

The chain is built from TRBV2 and TRBJ1-5; no definite D call. In germline, CDR1 is SNHLY, CDR2 FYNNEI. V lost 2 bases and J 7 bases, leaving 9 bases between the germline ends. The CDR3 is 13 amino acids. The chain's CDR3 is CASSEILRQPQHF. DNA for the CDR3: TGTGCCAGCAGTGAAATTCTACGGCAGCCCCAGCATTTT.

CDR3 loop: CASSPESGTGGKNSNQPQHF. The CDR3 DNA reads as TGTGCCAGTAGTCCCGAATCCGGGACAGGGGGCAAGAATAGCAATCAGCCCCAGCATTTT. The chain has TRBV19 and TRBJ1-5, with TRBD1 matching 12 bases. The J segment lost 0 bases and the V segment lost 5 bases, leaving 14 bases of the junction unmatched. CDR1 is LNHDA and CDR2 is SQIVND in the germline V gene (reference sequence). The CDR3 consists of 20 residues.

The J gene is TRBJ1-2, the V gene TRBV19; D unresolved. The CDR3 totals 13 residues. Germline CDR1 and CDR2: LNHDA and SQIVND (reference sequence). The germline V and J ends were trimmed by 5 bases and 0 bases, with 7 bases remaining between them. The CDR3 is CASSPGSNYGYTF. The CDR3 bases are TGTGCCAGTAGTCCTGGCTCTAACTATGGCTACACCTTC. The full variable domain, its missing parts supplied by reference TRBV19 and TRBJ1-2, is DGGITQSPKYLFRKEGQNVTLSCEQNLNHDAMYWYRQDPGQGLRLIYYSQIVNDFQKGDIAEGYSVSREKKESFPLTVTSAQKNPTAFYLCASSPGSNYGYTFGSGTRLTVV.

The chain has TRBV20-1 and TRBJ2-1, with D possibly matching TRBD2 (6 bases). The CDR3 runs 10 residues. V was trimmed by 8 bases and J by 10 bases, leaving 12 bases between them. Germline V gives CDR1 DFQATT, CDR2 SNEGSKA (reference sequence). The CDR3 region is CSPTAGEQFF. CDR3 sequence (DNA): TGCAGTCCCACGGCGGGGGAGCAGTTCTTC.

The chain links TRBV7-8 to TRBJ2-1, with D perhaps matching TRBD2 (5 bases). This CDR3 is 15 amino acids long. The germline V gene encodes CDR1 SGHVS and CDR2 FQNEAQ. V was shortened by 3 bases and J by 0 bases, with 9 bases between the two germline ends. CDR3 sequence reads: CASSFDYPSYNEQFF. CDR3 nucleotides: TGTGCCAGCAGCTTCGACTACCCCTCCTACAATGAGCAGTTCTTC.

V usage is TRBV10-3 and J usage is TRBJ2-2, with 7 bases fitting TRBD1. The J segment lost 6 bases and the V segment lost 5 bases, leaving 9 bases of the junction unmatched. Germline-derived CDR1 and CDR2 are ENHRY and SYGVKD. CDR3 length: 15 amino acids. CDR3 amino acids: CAISRDRGTSGELFF. The CDR3 region has the DNA TGTGCCATCAGTCGGGACAGAGGAACGTCCGGGGAGCTGTTTTTT.